This entry lists 22 T cell receptor beta chains sequenced from one sample in a study of blood T cell repertoires in COVID-19. Assay used: immunoSEQ multiplex PCR; TCRdb lists only in-frame clones, some missing. The sample contains some 110,000 clones, 60% to 85% of which appear only once. Sample: peripheral blood. The receptors were sampled from a man aged 65-85 years with acute or convalescent COVID-19.

This clone was seen just once. V is TRBV7-2 and J is TRBJ1-5; D not resolved. The ends were cut back, 6 bases at V and 5 bases at J, with 14 bases in the middle. This CDR3 has 14 amino acids. The germline gives CDR1 SGHTA, CDR2 FQGNSA. The CDR3 coding sequence is TGTGCCAGCAGTCCAGGAGGCTCAGATCAGCCCCAGCATTTT. Its protein product is CASSPGGSDQPQHF.

The J gene is TRBJ2-1, the V gene TRBV11-2; 9 bases align to TRBD2. This CDR3 is 15 amino acids long. CDR1 and CDR2 (germline): SGHAT, FQNNGV. V shed 5 bases and J 0 bases; nucleotides not matched to a gene: 2. In DNA, the CDR3 is TGTGCCAGCAGCGTTAGCGGGAGCTCCTACAATGAGCAGTTCTTC. Its protein product is CASSVSGSSYNEQFF.

This clone was seen just once. The chain has TRBV4-2 and TRBJ2-1, with D possibly being TRBD2 (5 bases). CDR3 length: 16 amino acids. CDR1 is LGHNA and CDR2 is YNFKEQ in the germline V gene. V dropped 1 base and J dropped 4 bases, with 14 bases sitting between them. The CDR3 DNA reads as TGTGCCAGCAGCCAAGCCGCGGGTTCCGTATACAATGAGCAGTTCTTC. Amino acids: CASSQAAGSVYNEQFF.

The chain carries TRBV15 and TRBJ2-5; no firm D call. The V gene's germline CDR1 is LNHNV and CDR2 YYDKDF (reference sequence). The ends were cut back, 3 bases at V and 4 bases at J, with 9 bases in the middle. This CDR3 contains 13 residues. The DNA for the CDR3 is TGTGCCACCAGCAGGGGCCCAGGAGAGACCCAGTACTTC. This codes for CATSRGPGETQYF.

This clone was counted a single time. The chain uses TRBV18 and TRBJ2-3; 9 nucleotides agree with TRBD1. The germline V gene encodes CDR1 KGHSH and CDR2 LQKENI. There are 15 residues in the CDR3. The V gene end was trimmed by 3 bases and the J gene end by 4 bases; junction bases not matched to a gene: 5. The CDR3 DNA is TGTGCCAGCTCACCGGGGACAGGGAGGTCAGATACGCAGTATTTT. Translating it yields CASSPGTGRSDTQYF.

The J gene is TRBJ2-2, the V gene TRBV5-1; TRBD1 matches at 11 bases. The V gene's germline CDR1 is SGHRS and CDR2 YFSETQ. The CDR3 is 18 amino acids. V was pared by 1 base and J by 4 bases, with 9 bases of the junction left unmatched. DNA for the CDR3: TGCGCCAGCAGCTTGCAGGGCCTTGGGACAGGGGGCACCGGGGAGCTGTTTTTT. Amino acids: CASSLQGLGTGGTGELFF.

The chain joins TRBV5-1 to TRBJ1-6, with TRBD1 as a possible D gene (5 bases). Trimming shortened V by 3 bases and J by 7 bases, and 26 bases separated the two germline ends. The CDR3 extends over 19 amino acids. Germline V gene sequence: CDR1 SGHRS, CDR2 YFSETQ. CDR3 sequence reads: CASSWNEAQGNMGNSPLHF. The CDR3 bases are TGCGCCAGCAGCTGGAACGAAGCTCAGGGAAATATGGGAAATTCACCCCTCCACTTT.

The chain recombines TRBV19 with TRBJ2-6; a possible D gene is TRBD1 (5 bases). This CDR3 contains 15 residues. CDR1 is LNHDA and CDR2 is SQIVND in the germline V gene (reference sequence). With 3 bases removed from V and 2 bases from J, the gap between germline ends came to 8 bases. This CDR3 reads CASSIQGAGANVLTF. CDR3 in DNA: TGTGCCAGTAGTATCCAGGGTGCTGGGGCCAACGTCCTGACTTTC.

The V and J genes are TRBV30 and TRBJ2-1; D gene unclear. CDR1 is GTSNPN and CDR2 is SVGIG in the germline V gene (reference sequence). CDR3 length: 12 residues. The V end lost 5 bases, the J end lost 8 bases, and 13 bases lay between the germline ends. This CDR3 is CAWQDVGDEQFF. The CDR3 DNA sequence: TGTGCCTGGCAAGATGTAGGAGATGAGCAGTTCTTC.

The V gene is TRBV2, the J gene TRBJ2-7; TRBD2 agrees at 12 bases. The J segment lost 3 bases and the V segment lost 0 bases, leaving 3 bases of the junction unmatched. CDR3 length: 16 amino acids. Germline V gene lookup returns CDR1 SNHLY and CDR2 FYNNEI. CDR3 nucleotides: TGTGCCAGCAGTGAAGCGAGGACTAGCGGGAACTACGAGCAGTACTTC. Amino acids: CASSEARTSGNYEQYF.

This chain connects TRBV24-1 to TRBJ2-5, with TRBD2 matching 7 bases. Germline V gives CDR1 KGHDR, CDR2 SFDVKD. Germline trimming cut 9 bases from V and 5 bases from J; bases unmatched to any gene: 17. The CDR3 extends over 16 amino acids. The CDR3 is CATEPSPGREQETQYF. CDR3 bases: TGTGCCACCGAACCTTCTCCGGGGCGGGAGCAGGAGACCCAGTACTTC.

This chain joins TRBV5-1 and TRBJ2-1; D uncertain. The CDR3 totals 14 residues. Trimming took 0 bases from V and 5 from J, leaving 9 bases between them. CDR1 is SGHRS, CDR2 YFSETQ, per germline. In DNA, the CDR3 is TGCGCCAGCAGCTTGGGCTGGGCTGACAATGAGCAGTTCTTC. Translated, it gives CASSLGWADNEQFF.

This clone turned up a few times. The rearrangement links TRBV4-1 to TRBJ1-5, with 8 nucleotides matching TRBD1. V lost 6 bases to trimming and J lost 7 bases; unmatched junction nucleotides: 11. The germline V gene encodes CDR1 MGHRA and CDR2 YSYEKL. The CDR3 totals 15 residues. CDR3 region: CASRPGQGENQPQHF. For the CDR3, the DNA is TGCGCCAGCAGACCAGGACAGGGTGAAAACCAGCCCCAGCATTTT.

The rearrangement links TRBV5-4 to TRBJ1-6; 10 bases match TRBD1. This CDR3 has 14 residues. The V and J ends lost 4 bases and 7 bases, in that order; junction bases with no gene match: 2. Germline V lookup: CDR1 SGHNT, CDR2 YYREEE (reference sequence). CDR3 DNA: TGTGCCAGCAGCCCGGGACAGGGGAATTCACCCCTCCACTTT. This codes for CASSPGQGNSPLHF.

Remarks on this clone: A much more abundant neighbour one base away suggests this may be a read error. This CDR3 is also generated by other DNA sequences in the sample. The chain's CDR3 is CASRRTVDNSPLHF. The CDR3 DNA reads TGTGCCAGCAGACGGACAGTGGATAATTCACCCCTCCACTTT. This chain uses TRBV6-5 with TRBJ1-6; D perhaps matches TRBD1 (6 bases). V lost 6 bases, J lost 5 bases, and 11 bases lay in between. CDR3 length: 14 amino acids. Germline CDR1 reads MNHEY; CDR2 reads SVGAGI.

The CDR3 loop is CAISESDRGTYEQYF. Here the CDR3 DNA reads TGTGCCATCAGTGAGTCGGACAGAGGAACCTACGAGCAGTACTTC. The chain links TRBV10-3 to TRBJ2-7; possible D gene TRBD1, 6 bases. The CDR3 runs 15 residues. CDR1 and CDR2 from the germline V gene are ENHRY and SYGVKD. The ends were cut back, 0 bases at V and 2 bases at J, with 11 bases in the middle.

The genes are TRBV19 and TRBJ2-7; TRBD1 is a possible D gene (6 bases). CDR1 is LNHDA and CDR2 is SQIVND in the germline V gene (reference sequence). This CDR3 is built from 14 residues. With 10 bases removed from V and 6 bases from J, the gap between germline ends came to 22 bases. The CDR3: CATGLGEGGGEQYF. In DNA, the CDR3 is TGTGCCACAGGACTTGGGGAAGGGGGTGGCGAGCAGTACTTC.

The V and J genes are TRBV15 and TRBJ2-3; possibly TRBD2 for D (6 bases). This CDR3 spans 16 amino acids. Germline CDR1 is LNHNV and CDR2 is YYDKDF (reference sequence). Trimming pared 3 bases from V and 2 bases from J, leaving 15 bases between. The CDR3 nucleotides are TGTGCCACCAGCAGGTCCTCTAGCGCCCTCACAGATACGCAGTATTTT. Its translation: CATSRSSSALTDTQYF.

The chain joins TRBV9 to TRBJ1-1; 8 bases fit TRBD1. Losses at the gene ends were 2 bases for V and 5 bases for J; bases not matched to a gene: 2. The CDR3 length is 13 residues. CDR1 is SGDLS and CDR2 is YYNGEE in the germline V gene. The DNA of the CDR3 is TGTGCCAGCAGCGTCAGGGGGCAAACTGAAGCTTTCTTT. As protein: CASSVRGQTEAFF. Drawing the rest from reference TRBV9 and TRBJ1-1, the complete variable domain is DSGVTQTPKHLITATGQRVTLRCSPRSGDLSVYWYQQSLDQGLQFLIQYYNGEERAKGNILERFSAQQFPDLHSELNLSSLELGDSALYFCASSVRGQTEAFFGQGTRLTVV.

The V call is TRBV28, the J call TRBJ2-3, with 7 bases lining up with TRBD1. This CDR3 comprises 16 residues. Trimming removed 6 bases from V and 4 bases from J; junction bases left unmatched: 13. Germline CDR1 reads MDHEN; CDR2 reads SYDVKM. The CDR3 DNA reads as TGTGCCAGCAGCACCGGGACAGAAGACTATCCAGATACGCAGTATTTT. It encodes CASSTGTEDYPDTQYF.

A single count supports this clone. The V gene is TRBV11-2, the J gene TRBJ2-1; 12 nucleotides line up with TRBD2. The V and J ends lost 5 bases and 3 bases, in that order; junction bases with no gene match: 8. The CDR3 is 17 amino acids. Germline V CDR1 and CDR2: SGHAT, FQNNGV. Here the CDR3 reads CASSRPLGLAGYNEQFF. The CDR3 DNA reads TGTGCCAGCAGCCGACCCCTGGGACTAGCGGGCTACAATGAGCAGTTCTTC.

V usage is TRBV7-8 and J usage is TRBJ2-7; the D is unclear. V gave up 6 bases and J gave up 1 base, with 10 bases separating them. This CDR3 has 13 residues. Germline assignment: CDR1 SGHVS and CDR2 FQNEAQ. CDR3: CASSAAPSYEQYF. The CDR3 DNA is TGTGCCAGCAGTGCGGCCCCTTCCTACGAGCAGTACTTC.